These T cell receptor beta chains were read from a single sample in a study of pediatric ulcerative colitis. TCRdb's table, derived via immunoSEQ multiplex PCR, lists solely in-frame clones and lacks some. Of more than 50,000 clones listed, 87% were seen once; the top ten hold about 1.5%. Sample: blood. The receptors come from a boy between 10 and 17 years old who was a control in a study of pediatric ulcerative colitis. The conserved cysteine and the conserved F or W are not part of the CDR3 here. Fields, in order: V gene, clone size, D gene, CDR3 protein. D genes are given only for firm matches. Clone size is stated in some rows and not others, as once, few, many or a class when expanded.

>TRBV6-5|.|.
ASSYSKWNEQF
>TRBV2|.|TRBD1
ASSKDRGENIQY
>TRBV11-2|.|.
ASSLMGDTQY
>TRBV7-6|.|.
ASSLSRAVQETQY
>TRBV28|.|.
ASSFRQGIYEQY
>TRBV19|.|.
ASTDTGSYNEQF
>TRBV10-2|.|.
ASSDRGAEGNTIY
>TRBV14|.|.
ASSQEDVDTQY
>TRBV5-1|.|TRBD1
ASRQTGNTTYEQY
>TRBV5-1|.|TRBD2
ASSTSSGIGNEQF
>TRBV19|.|TRBD2
ASTSGSSYNEQF
>TRBV4-3|.|.
ASSQEALSYEQY
>TRBV19|.|.
ASSRRQVPGELF
>TRBV18|.|.
ASSTTGERDTQY
>TRBV7-3|few|.
ASSPGGGRGYT
>TRBV27|.|TRBD2
ASTGTSGHNEQF
>TRBV7-2|.|TRBD1
ASSLATGYGAYEQY
>TRBV6-5|.|.
ASTDGALVV
>TRBV7-3|.|TRBD1
ASSLTDRASYNEQF
>TRBV5-1|.|TRBD2
ASSFRGRADTQY
>TRBV19|.|TRBD1
ASKPQGPNYGYT
>TRBV30|.|.
AWSQPSDSYGYT
>TRBV30|.|.
AWRSRRGDGYT
>TRBV14|.|.
ASSLRVSRYEQY
>TRBV5-1|once|TRBD1
ASSFRDRGFEQY
>TRBV19|.|TRBD2
ASTMTSSGSLDEQF
>TRBV9|.|TRBD2
ASSTSGSGYEQY
>TRBV10-3|.|TRBD1
AIGDRGGVDTQY
>TRBV6-5|once|.
ASSYSAGLEKLF
>TRBV12-5|.|.
ASGPTEKLF
>TRBV30|.|.
AWSVSRNEKLF
>TRBV27|once|.
ASRPTDSSYNEQF
>TRBV9|.|TRBD1
ASSPQDRGPETQY
>TRBV2|.|.
ASGLYSIFYEQY
>TRBV5-6|.|.
ASSLTDYGYT
>TRBV9|.|TRBD1
ASSVATWGQPYNEQF
>TRBV12-5|.|.
ASGFVGRPNTPDTIY
>TRBV6-6|.|.
ASSYSYGTHYEQY
>TRBV9|.|.
ASSPSLGEAGELF
>TRBV10-3|.|TRBD2
AISLSGVADTQY
>TRBV6-1|.|TRBD2
ATVAGAAPSYEQY
>TRBV7-2|.|TRBD1
ASSFTGGAGGYT
>TRBV2|.|.
ASRVTGTENSPLH
>TRBV11-2|.|TRBD1
ASSSVKTGGTETGELF
>TRBV28|.|TRBD2
ASSFGASGSTDTQY
>TRBV7-8|.|.
ASSENREQY
>TRBV27|.|TRBD2
ASSSPIAGGNLAEQY
>TRBV4-3|.|.
ASSQEAQGVGQLNEKLF
>TRBV28|few|.
ASSGGPHYGYT
>TRBV5-5|.|TRBD1
ASSLDQGAHEKLF
>TRBV6-6|.|.
ASRGVAEKLF
>TRBV5-5|.|.
ASSTAGANTEAF
>TRBV14|.|.
ASSQSVGTPISNEQF
>TRBV6-5|.|.
ASRRDLTEGYT
>TRBV7-3|.|TRBD1
ASSLGTVNTEAF
>TRBV6-5|.|TRBD2
ASSYRTSGYNEQF
>TRBV5-8|.|.
ASSLKATGSWSNYGYT